Given below is one TCR beta chain in context. Antigen specificity is unknown. One end of the junction does not line up with germline, which may come from a read error. CDR1 and CDR2 from the germline V gene are SGHAT and FQNNGV. The CDR3 runs to 15 residues. Synthesis of TCR beta cDNA was carried out from about 540 ng total RNA with a constant-region primer. Slightly modified ARM-PCR, run as three nested multiplex PCR rounds, produced the TCR beta libraries. Investigators reported that the first two PCR rounds, at 10 cycles each, used TRBV1-TRBV30 forward primers with a C-beta reverse primer. One entry per CDR3 protein, called by TCRdb with MiXCR from the multiplex PCR reads. Found here are approximately 64,000 distinct CDR3 sequences, about 71% of them singletons; the top ten hold approximately 37%. This sample was taken from a study of tumor-infiltrating lymphocytes in primary liver carcinoma. General study results and limits: Reduced overlap was seen in tumor-adjacent and tumor-blood pairs versus tumor region pairs.

It was from roughly 20-30 mg of unsorted bulk tissue that RNA and DNA were co-extracted. Each participant had primary liver carcinoma, and surgical resection was the treatment. The authors sampled five separate regions per tumor. Tumor samples all exceeded 85% viable tumor cells. Sequencing was performed on liver tumor tissue from sampling region 4. As for subset: tumor region T4, right-lateral pole. The receptor's source is a man in his forties or fifties with primary liver carcinoma and hepatitis B virus infection. The chain combines TRBV11-2 with TRBJ2-5; D not resolved. The CDR3 bases are TGTGCCAACAGCTTCGAATGGAATCAGTGGGAGACCCAGTACTTC. It specifies CANSFEWNQWETQYF.